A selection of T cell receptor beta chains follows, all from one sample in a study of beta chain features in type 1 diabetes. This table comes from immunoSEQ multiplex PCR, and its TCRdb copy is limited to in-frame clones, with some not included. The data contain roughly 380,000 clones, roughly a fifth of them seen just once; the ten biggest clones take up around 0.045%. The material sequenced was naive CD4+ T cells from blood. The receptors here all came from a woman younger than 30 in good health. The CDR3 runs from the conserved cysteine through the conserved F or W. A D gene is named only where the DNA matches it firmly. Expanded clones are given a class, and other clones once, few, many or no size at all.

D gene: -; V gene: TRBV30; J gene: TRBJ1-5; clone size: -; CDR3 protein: CAVRGAGTSTQPQHF; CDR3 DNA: TGTGCCGTCCGCGGGGCGGGGACCTCTACTCAGCCCCAGCATTTT
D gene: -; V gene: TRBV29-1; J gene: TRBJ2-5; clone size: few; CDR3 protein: CSTEDVGGTQYF; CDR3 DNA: TGCAGCACAGAAGACGTGGGAGGGACCCAGTACTTC
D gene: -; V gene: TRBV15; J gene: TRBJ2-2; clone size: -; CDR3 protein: CATSNPGRAPNTGELFF; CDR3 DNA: TGTGCCACCAGCAACCCCGGGCGGGCTCCGAACACCGGGGAGCTGTTTTTT
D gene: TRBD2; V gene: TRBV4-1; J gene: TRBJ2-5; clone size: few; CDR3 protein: CASSQWGLDQETQYF; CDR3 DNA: TGCGCCAGCAGCCAATGGGGACTAGACCAAGAGACCCAGTACTTC
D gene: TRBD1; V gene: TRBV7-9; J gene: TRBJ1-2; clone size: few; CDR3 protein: CASSPGQVYYGYTF; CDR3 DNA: TGTGCCAGCAGTCCGGGACAGGTCTACTATGGCTACACCTTC
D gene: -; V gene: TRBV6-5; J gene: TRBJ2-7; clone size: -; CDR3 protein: CASQQGLSTYEQYF; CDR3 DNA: TGTGCCAGCCAACAGGGCCTAAGCACCTACGAGCAGTACTTC
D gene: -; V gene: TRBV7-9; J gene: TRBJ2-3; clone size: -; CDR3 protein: CASSHSMADTQYF; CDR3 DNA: TGTGCCAGCAGCCACTCGATGGCAGATACGCAGTATTTT
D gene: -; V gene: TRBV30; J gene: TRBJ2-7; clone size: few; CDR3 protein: CAWSSGLGTHEQYF; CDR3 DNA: TGTGCCTGGAGTTCTGGTTTAGGGACTCACGAGCAGTACTTC
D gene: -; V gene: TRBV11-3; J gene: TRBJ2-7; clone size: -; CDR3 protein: CASSQEMTGSLEQYF; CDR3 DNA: TGTGCCAGCAGCCAAGAGATGACGGGATCCCTCGAGCAGTACTTC
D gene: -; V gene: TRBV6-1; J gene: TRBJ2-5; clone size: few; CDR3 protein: CAHSDRGGETQYF; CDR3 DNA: TGTGCCCATTCTGACCGCGGAGGAGAGACCCAGTACTTC
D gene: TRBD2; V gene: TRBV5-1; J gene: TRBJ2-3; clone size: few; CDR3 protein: CASSSQRDTDTQYF; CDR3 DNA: TGCGCCAGCAGCTCCCAGCGGGACACAGATACGCAGTATTTT
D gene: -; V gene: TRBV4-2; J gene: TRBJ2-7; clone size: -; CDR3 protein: CASSQEKVWHEQYF; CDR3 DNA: TGTGCCAGCAGCCAAGAAAAAGTTTGGCACGAGCAGTACTTC
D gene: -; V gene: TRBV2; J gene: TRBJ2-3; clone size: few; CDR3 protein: CASRGSGTDTQYF; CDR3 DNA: TGTGCCAGCAGAGGTAGCGGCACAGATACGCAGTATTTT
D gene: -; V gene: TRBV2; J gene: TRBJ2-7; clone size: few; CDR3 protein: CASSRVAGLDEQYF; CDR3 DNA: TGTGCCAGCTCCCGGGTGGCAGGGCTGGACGAGCAGTACTTC
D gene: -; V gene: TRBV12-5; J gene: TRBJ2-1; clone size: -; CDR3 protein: CASGLGGAQFF; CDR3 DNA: TGTGCTAGTGGTTTAGGAGGGGCCCAGTTCTTC
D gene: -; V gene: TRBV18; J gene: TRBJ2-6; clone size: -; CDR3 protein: CASSPASGANVLTF; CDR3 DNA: TGTGCCAGCTCACCAGCGTCTGGGGCCAACGTCCTGACTTTC
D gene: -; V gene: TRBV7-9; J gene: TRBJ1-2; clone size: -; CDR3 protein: CASSRDSNYGYTF; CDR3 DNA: TGTGCCAGCAGCCGCGACAGTAACTATGGCTACACCTTC
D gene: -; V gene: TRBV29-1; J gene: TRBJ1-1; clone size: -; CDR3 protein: CSVEGGQGLNTEAFF; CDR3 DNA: TGCAGCGTTGAAGGAGGGCAGGGGTTGAACACTGAAGCTTTCTTT
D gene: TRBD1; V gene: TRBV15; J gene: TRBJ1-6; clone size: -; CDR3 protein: CATSRGQGNNSPLHF; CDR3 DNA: TGTGCCACCAGCAGAGGACAGGGGAACAATTCACCCCTCCACTTT
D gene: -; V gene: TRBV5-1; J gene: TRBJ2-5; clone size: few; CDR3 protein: CASSPDSQQETQYF; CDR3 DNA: TGCGCCAGCAGCCCGGACAGCCAACAAGAGACCCAGTACTTC
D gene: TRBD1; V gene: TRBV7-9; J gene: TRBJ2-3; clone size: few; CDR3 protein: CASGRDSWSDTQYF; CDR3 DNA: TGTGCCAGCGGCCGGGACAGCTGGTCGGATACGCAGTATTTT
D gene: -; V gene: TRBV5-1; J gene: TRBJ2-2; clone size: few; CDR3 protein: CASSGGTDGELFF; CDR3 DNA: TGCGCCAGCAGCGGGGGGACAGACGGGGAGCTGTTTTTT
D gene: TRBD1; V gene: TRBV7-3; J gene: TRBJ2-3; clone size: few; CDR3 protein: CASSSTGVDTQYF; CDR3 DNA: TGTGCCAGCAGCAGCACAGGGGTGGATACGCAGTATTTT
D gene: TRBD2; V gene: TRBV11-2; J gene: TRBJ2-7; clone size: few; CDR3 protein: CASSSLAQRPYEQYF; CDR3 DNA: TGTGCCAGCAGCTCACTAGCGCAAAGGCCCTACGAGCAGTACTTC
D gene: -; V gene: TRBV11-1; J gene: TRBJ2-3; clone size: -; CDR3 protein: CASTPRGQLSTDTQYF; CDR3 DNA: TGTGCCAGCACCCCGCGGGGACAGCTTAGCACAGATACGCAGTATTTT
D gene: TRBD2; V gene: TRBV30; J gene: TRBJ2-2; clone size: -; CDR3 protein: CACHAGGPGELFF; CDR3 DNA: TGTGCCTGCCACGCGGGGGGGCCCGGGGAGCTGTTTTTT
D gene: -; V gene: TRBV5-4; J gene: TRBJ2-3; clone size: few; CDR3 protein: CASSSAGGSTDTQYF; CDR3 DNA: TGTGCCAGCAGCTCGGCCGGGGGTAGCACAGATACGCAGTATTTT
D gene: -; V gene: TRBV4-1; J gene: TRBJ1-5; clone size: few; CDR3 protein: CASSPRGGGNQPQHF; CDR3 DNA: TGCGCCAGCAGCCCCCGGGGGGGCGGAAATCAGCCCCAGCATTTT
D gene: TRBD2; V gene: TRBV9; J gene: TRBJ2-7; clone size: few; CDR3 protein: CASSMFWTSGASEQYF; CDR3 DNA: TGTGCCAGCAGTATGTTTTGGACTAGCGGGGCAAGCGAGCAGTACTTC
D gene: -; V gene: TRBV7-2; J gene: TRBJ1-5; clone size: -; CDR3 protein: CASSLNRDSNQPQHF; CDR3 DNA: TGTGCCAGCAGCTTAAACAGGGATAGCAATCAGCCCCAGCATTTT
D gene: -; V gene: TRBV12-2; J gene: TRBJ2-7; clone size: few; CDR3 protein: CASRLVSESPHHEQYF; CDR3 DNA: TGTGCAAGTCGCTTAGTATCGGAGAGCCCCCACCACGAGCAGTACTTC
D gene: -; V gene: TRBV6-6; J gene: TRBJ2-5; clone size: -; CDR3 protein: CASSYSRQETQYF; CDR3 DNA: TGTGCCAGCAGTTACTCCCGGCAAGAGACCCAGTACTTC
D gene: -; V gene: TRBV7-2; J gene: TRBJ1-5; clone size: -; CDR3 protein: CASSTPDSQPQHF; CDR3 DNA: TGTGCCAGCAGCACCCCAGACAGTCAGCCCCAGCATTTT
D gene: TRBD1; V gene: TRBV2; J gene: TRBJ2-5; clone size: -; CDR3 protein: CASRTDRGLGETQYF; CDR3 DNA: TGTGCCAGCAGGACGGACAGGGGGCTGGGAGAGACCCAGTACTTC
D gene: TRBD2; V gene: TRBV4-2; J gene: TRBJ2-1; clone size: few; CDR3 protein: CASSHVRGGYNEQFF; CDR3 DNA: TGTGCCAGCAGCCATGTGCGGGGGGGATACAATGAGCAGTTCTTC
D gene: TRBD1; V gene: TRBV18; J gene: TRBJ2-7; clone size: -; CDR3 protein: CASSPPGTGGYEQYF; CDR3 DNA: TGTGCCAGCTCACCGCCCGGGACAGGGGGGTACGAGCAGTACTTC
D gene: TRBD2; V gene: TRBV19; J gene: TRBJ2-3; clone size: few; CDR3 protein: CASSIGSGRSDTQYF; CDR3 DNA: TGTGCCAGTAGTATTGGAAGCGGGAGATCTGATACGCAGTATTTT
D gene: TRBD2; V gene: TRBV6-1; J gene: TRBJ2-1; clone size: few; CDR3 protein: CASSGLAGGYEQFF; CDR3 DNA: TGTGCCAGCAGTGGACTAGCGGGAGGCTATGAGCAGTTCTTC
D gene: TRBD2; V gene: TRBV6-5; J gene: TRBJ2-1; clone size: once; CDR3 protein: CASSYSGRFYNEQFF; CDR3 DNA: TGTGCCAGCAGTTACAGCGGGAGGTTTTACAATGAGCAGTTCTTC
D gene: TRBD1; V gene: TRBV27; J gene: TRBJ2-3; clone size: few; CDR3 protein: CASRWTGGADTQYF; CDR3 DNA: TGTGCCAGCAGGTGGACAGGGGGCGCAGATACGCAGTATTTT
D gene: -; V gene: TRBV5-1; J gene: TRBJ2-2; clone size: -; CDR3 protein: CASSPSAVRSTGELFF; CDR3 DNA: TGCGCCAGCAGCCCCTCAGCGGTCCGGAGCACCGGGGAGCTGTTTTTT
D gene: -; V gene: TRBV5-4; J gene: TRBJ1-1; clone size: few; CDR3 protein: CASSLEGADTEAFF; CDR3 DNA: TGTGCCAGCAGCTTGGAAGGGGCGGACACTGAAGCTTTCTTT
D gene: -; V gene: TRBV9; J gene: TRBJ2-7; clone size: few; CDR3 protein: CASSVAAAGEQYF; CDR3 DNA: TGTGCCAGCAGCGTAGCGGCAGCAGGCGAGCAGTACTTC
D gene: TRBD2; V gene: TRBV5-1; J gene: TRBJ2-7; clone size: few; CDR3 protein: CASSLGAGVQNEQYF; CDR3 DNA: TGCGCCAGCAGCTTGGGGGCGGGAGTGCAGAACGAGCAGTACTTC
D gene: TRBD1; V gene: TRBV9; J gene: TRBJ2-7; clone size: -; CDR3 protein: CASSVGGGANLFYEQYF; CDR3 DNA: TGTGCCAGCAGCGTAGGAGGGGGCGCGAATTTATTCTACGAGCAGTACTTC
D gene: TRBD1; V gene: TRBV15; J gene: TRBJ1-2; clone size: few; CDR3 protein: CATSREEGQRQGYTF; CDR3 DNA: TGTGCCACCAGCAGAGAAGAGGGACAGCGCCAGGGCTACACCTTC
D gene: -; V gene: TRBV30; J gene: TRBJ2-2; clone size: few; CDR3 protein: CAGGRTGELFF; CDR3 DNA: TGTGCCGGTGGGAGAACCGGGGAGCTGTTTTTT
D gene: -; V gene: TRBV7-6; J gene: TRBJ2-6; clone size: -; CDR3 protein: CASSLVHSGANVLTF; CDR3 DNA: TGTGCCAGCAGCTTAGTTCACTCTGGGGCCAACGTCCTGACTTTC
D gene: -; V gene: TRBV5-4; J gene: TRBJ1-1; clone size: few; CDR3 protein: CASSLAPVNTEAFF; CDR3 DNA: TGTGCCAGCAGCTTGGCCCCAGTGAACACTGAAGCTTTCTTT
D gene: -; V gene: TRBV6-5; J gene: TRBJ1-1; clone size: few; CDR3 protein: CASSHPGRGTEAFF; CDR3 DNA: TGTGCCAGCAGTCACCCAGGGAGGGGGACTGAAGCTTTCTTT
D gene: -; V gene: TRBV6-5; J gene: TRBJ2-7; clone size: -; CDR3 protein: CASSYSTRLSSYEQYF; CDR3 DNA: TGTGCCAGCAGTTACTCAACCAGGCTATCCTCCTACGAGCAGTACTTC
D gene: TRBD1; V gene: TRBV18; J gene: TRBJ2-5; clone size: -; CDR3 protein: CASSPMTGEETQYF; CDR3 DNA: TGTGCCAGCTCACCAATGACAGGGGAAGAGACCCAGTACTTC
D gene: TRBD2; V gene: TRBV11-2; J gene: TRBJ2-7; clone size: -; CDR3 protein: CASSSGLAEPSYEQYF; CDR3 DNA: TGTGCCAGCAGCTCCGGACTAGCGGAGCCCTCCTACGAGCAGTACTTC
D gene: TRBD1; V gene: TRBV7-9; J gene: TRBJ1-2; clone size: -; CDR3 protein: CASSLPTGELGYGYTF; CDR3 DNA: TGTGCCAGCAGTCTACCCACAGGGGAATTGGGGTATGGCTACACCTTC
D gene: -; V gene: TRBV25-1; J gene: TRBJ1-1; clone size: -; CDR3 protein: CASSESGGSTEAFF; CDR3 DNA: TGTGCCAGCAGTGAATCGGGGGGTAGCACTGAAGCTTTCTTT
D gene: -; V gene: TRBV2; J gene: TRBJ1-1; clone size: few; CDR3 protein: CASSAYTEAFF; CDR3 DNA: TGTGCCAGCAGTGCGTACACTGAAGCTTTCTTT
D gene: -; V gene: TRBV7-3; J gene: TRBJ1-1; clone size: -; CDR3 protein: CASSSDGKTEAFF; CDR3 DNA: TGTGCCAGCAGCTCAGACGGGAAAACTGAAGCTTTCTTT